The clone carrying this TCR beta chain appeared a single time. Its antigen is as yet unknown. The source of the sample is a study of T cell responses to AZD1222 COVID-19 vaccine. Generated by immunoSEQ multiplex PCR, the TCRdb table keeps only in-frame clones and is missing some. The sample consists of over 150,000 clones, 80% to 90% of them appearing once. The study, taken as a whole, reports: Close to half of all spike-specific TCRs reportedly target regions of the variants that are unmutated. Increases in Spike-specific TCR breadth and depth were seen after two AZD1222 doses.

The CDR3 loop spans 13 amino acids. Per the germline V gene, CDR1 is SEHNR and CDR2 is FQNEAQ (reference sequence). V gene TRBV7-9 combines with J gene TRBJ1-3; D may be TRBD1 (5 bases). Sequences were derived from peripheral blood, sampled on day 0 of AZD1222 vaccination. This TCR was sampled from an adult in good health. This chain's CDR3 is CAWEGSSGNTIYF. CDR3 DNA sequence: TGTGCTTGGGAGGGGAGCTCTGGAAACACCATATATTTT.